This T cell receptor beta chain derives from a study of blood T cell repertoires in COVID-19 (dated by TCRdb to 2018 to 2020). Regarding the complete study: Collaborator samples came from the United States, Italy and Spain and covered acute and convalescent phases of COVID-19. The prospective study material was composed of cDNA or gDNA derived from T cells, B-cell-depleted T cells, or PBMCs. Deeply sampled blood TCRbeta repertoires from subjects exposed to, actively infected with, or recovered from COVID-19 were included in the dataset. A freely available public database, intended as a resource for researchers studying the immune response to SARS-CoV-2, is where the repertoires were released. The samples were drawn from the first 160 participants of the ongoing ImmuneRACE study and from under 1,500 subjects provided by 6 global collaborators. Sample metadata almost always included a de-identified subject ID, COVID-19 status, age in years and sex. HLA class I and class II types, where available, came from metadata supplied by the sample provider rather than from assay-based typing. General study outcomes and caveats: The amount of clinical and demographic metadata varied by source and participant and was provided uncurated.

About this clone: Which antigen it targets is not known. The sample holds no much larger clone one base away, and base qualities are not on file.

V gives up 0 bases and J gives up 5 bases, and the segment between their germline ends measures 8 bases. The CDR1 and CDR2 encoded by the germline V gene (reference sequence) are LGHDT and YNNKEL. Taken from cysteine to phenylalanine, the CDR3 has 14 residues. Only the CDR3 DNA is retained, 42 bases long and in frame from the first base. TCRbeta CDR3 regions were amplified from genomic DNA by means of the immunoSEQ Assay, a bias-controlled multiplex PCR. From the authors' description of their analysis: Nucleated cell counts per sample were estimated from amplification of reference gene primers within the assay. To quantify the absolute abundance of each unique TCRbeta CDR3 rearrangement, sequence reads were collapsed and filtered. Productive Simpson clonality was computed per sample as the square root of Simpson's diversity index over productive rearrangements. TCRdb's version of the immuneACCESS table is confined to in-frame rearrangements and falls short of the full clone set. An unresolved V gene accounts for under half of the shortfall where checked; the remainder is of unknown origin. Clone size and the V and J calls come from that table; the DNA yielded D and trimming. A total of roughly 390,000 clones appear in this sample, more than 75% of them only once. The top ten constitute less than 11% of the sample.

One collaborating source in Seattle enrolled patients during active infection and followed them longitudinally through the course of disease. Each collaborating institution followed its own protocols to collect whole blood in K2EDTA tubes. For TCRbeta analysis, collaborator samples were shipped as frozen whole blood, as isolated PBMCs, or as DNA extracted from either sample type. The origin of this receptor is a woman between 25 and 40 years old with COVID-19, enrolled during active disease. Material for sequencing was peripheral blood. The chain is assembled from TRBV3-1 (or the pseudogene TRBV3-2) and TRBJ1-5, with the identity of the D gene unclear. The sequenced DNA is TGTGCCAGCAGCCAAGATCAGAGGTATCAGCCCCAGCATTTT. This yields the protein CASSQDQRYQPQHF.